This entry lists 25 T cell receptor beta chains sequenced from one sample in a study of beta chain features in type 1 diabetes. What was sequenced were expressed TCRB transcripts, since all of the isolated RNA had been reverse transcribed. The repertoire was sequenced with immunoSEQ multiplex PCR; TCRdb's copy has only in-frame clones and lacks some. Of under 950,000 clones in the sample, roughly 15% were seen once. The specimen was naive CD4+ T cells from blood. The receptors stem from a woman in her late teens or twenties in good health.

The chain employs TRBV5-5 and TRBJ2-2; TRBD2 might be the D (5 bases). The CDR3 runs to 14 residues. Germline V gene data show CDR1 as SGHKS and CDR2 as YYEKEE (reference sequence). The V gene lost 0 bases and the J gene lost 7 bases, with 10 bases spanning the gap. The CDR3 nucleotides are TGTGCCAGCAGCTTGGTGATTACTAGCGGGGAGCTGTTTTTT. This gives the protein CASSLVITSGELFF.

This clone was recorded a few times. The chain joins TRBV7-9 to TRBJ2-5, with 11 positions matching TRBD2. The germline gives CDR1 SEHNR, CDR2 FQNEAQ (reference sequence). This CDR3 is 15 amino acids long. Trimming took 5 bases from V and 0 from J; bases not matched to a gene: 2. This CDR3 is CASSRLAGYQETQYF. CDR3 nucleotides: TGTGCCAGCAGCCGACTAGCGGGGTACCAAGAGACCCAGTACTTC.

This chain uses TRBV28 with TRBJ2-7; possible D gene TRBD1, 6 bases. This CDR3 is built from 12 residues. V lost 7 bases, J lost 7 bases, and 14 bases lay in between. The germline V gene encodes CDR1 MDHEN and CDR2 SYDVKM. DNA of the CDR3: TGTGCCAGCAACACAGGGAGTAAGGAGCAGTACTTC. It is translated as CASNTGSKEQYF.

This chain uses TRBV28 with TRBJ1-2; possibly TRBD1 for D (6 bases). Germline CDR1 reads MDHEN; CDR2 reads SYDVKM. V was cut by 5 bases and J by 4 bases, with 11 bases left in between. This CDR3 contains 13 residues. As DNA, the CDR3 is TGTGCCAGCAGTCTGGACAGTTCCTATGGCTACACCTTC. As protein: CASSLDSSYGYTF.

The table lists this clone with a few counts. The V and J genes are TRBV5-1 and TRBJ2-7; 10 bases line up with TRBD1. The V and J ends lost 4 bases and 7 bases, in that order; junction bases with no gene match: 8. The CDR3 length is 14 residues. Germline V gene lookup returns CDR1 SGHRS and CDR2 YFSETQ. CDR3 coding DNA: TGCGCCAGCAGCATAAGACAGGGGGCCGGGGAGCAGTACTTC. Protein sequence: CASSIRQGAGEQYF.

This clone has just a few counts. The chain recombines TRBV29-1 with TRBJ2-3; 8 nucleotides align to TRBD1. Germline CDR1 SQVTM, CDR2 ANQGSEA. The junction had 1 base not matched to a gene; V was cut back by 6 bases and J by 2 bases. The CDR3 length is 12 residues. CDR3 protein: CSVDRVTDTQYF. The CDR3, as DNA: TGCAGCGTGGACAGGGTCACAGATACGCAGTATTTT.

V is TRBV4-2 and J is TRBJ1-4, with D possibly TRBD1 on 5 matching bases. The CDR3 extends over 14 amino acids. V was pared by 4 bases and J by 8 bases, with 14 bases between. CDR1 and CDR2 from the germline V gene are LGHNA and YNFKEQ. The CDR3: CASSLGRAEEKLFF. In DNA, the CDR3 is TGTGCCAGCAGCCTAGGCAGGGCCGAGGAAAAACTGTTTTTT.

The J gene is TRBJ2-1, the V gene TRBV9; possibly TRBD2 for D (6 bases). Germline V lookup: CDR1 SGDLS, CDR2 YYNGEE. V gave up 4 bases and J gave up 4 bases, with 15 bases separating them. The CDR3 runs 15 residues. DNA of the CDR3: TGTGCCAGCAGCCCCACCGGGACTCTGTACAATGAGCAGTTCTTC. Translation gives CASSPTGTLYNEQFF.

The genes are TRBV15 and TRBJ2-1; weak D call: TRBD2 (5 bases). From germline, CDR1 is LNHNV and CDR2 YYDKDF (reference sequence). The CDR3 sequence is 17 residues long. Trimming removed 5 bases at V and 4 bases at J, with 21 bases between. CDR3 nucleotides: TGTGCCACCAGCCCCCGTGAGGGAAGGCGTCCTTACAATGAGCAGTTCTTC. Amino acid sequence: CATSPREGRRPYNEQFF.

A few counts support this clone. The V gene is TRBV7-2, the J gene TRBJ2-3; D not resolved. The CDR3 contains 13 residues. The germline V gene has CDR1 SGHTA and CDR2 FQGNSA. The V end lost 5 bases, the J end lost 6 bases, and 12 bases lay between the germline ends. The CDR3 loop is CASSDPDMDTQYF. The CDR3 nucleotides are TGTGCCAGCAGCGACCCAGACATGGATACGCAGTATTTT.

This clone came up a few times. The rearrangement links TRBV13 to TRBJ1-2, with D hard to call. V gave up 1 base and J gave up 6 bases, with 6 bases separating them. CDR3 length equals 12 residues. In germline, CDR1 is PRHDT, CDR2 FYEKMQ (reference sequence). The CDR3 nucleotides are TGTGCCAGCAGCTTAGCGGGAGATGGCTACACCTTC. It translates to CASSLAGDGYTF.

This rearrangement joins TRBV7-8 to TRBJ2-5; D not certain. The CDR3 extends over 16 amino acids. Germline CDR1 is SGHVS and CDR2 is FQNEAQ. Trimming took off 7 bases at V and 0 bases at J, with 18 bases between the two ends. The CDR3 DNA is TGTGCCAGCACCCCCCTGGCGTTACAGAACCAAGAGACCCAGTACTTC. Protein: CASTPLALQNQETQYF.

J is TRBJ1-2 and V is TRBV7-2; TRBD1 agrees at 10 bases. From germline, CDR1 is SGHTA and CDR2 FQGNSA. The CDR3 has 17 residues. V was clipped by 4 bases and J by 5 bases; unmatched bases: 13. CDR3 DNA sequence: TGTGCCAGCAGCTGGGGACAGGGGTCCCTTTCTCCATATGGCTACACCTTC. Amino acids: CASSWGQGSLSPYGYTF.

The J gene is TRBJ2-7, the V gene TRBV7-2; 10 bases fit TRBD2. The CDR3 totals 16 residues. Germline CDR1 SGHTA, CDR2 FQGNSA. V gave up 1 base and J gave up 6 bases; unmatched junction bases: 9. This CDR3 reads CASSLERLAGDSEQYF. Written as DNA, the CDR3 is TGTGCCAGCAGCTTAGAACGGCTAGCGGGAGACTCCGAGCAGTACTTC.

This clone was seen a few times. This chain uses TRBV5-6 with TRBJ2-1, with D perhaps matching TRBD2 (6 bases). Trimming removed 4 bases from V and 4 bases from J, with 18 bases in between. CDR1 and CDR2 from the germline V gene are SGHDT and YYEEEE. The CDR3 extends over 16 amino acids. The CDR3 DNA sequence: TGTGCCAGCAGCCCGGGACTCCAAAGGGTATACAATGAGCAGTTCTTC. Amino acids: CASSPGLQRVYNEQFF. Filled out from reference TRBV5-6 and TRBJ2-1, the complete variable domain reads DAGVTQSPTHLIKTRGQQVTLRCSPKSGHDTVSWYQQALGQGPQFIFQYYEEEERQRGNFPDRFSGHQFPNYSSELNVNALLLGDSALYLCASSPGLQRVYNEQFFGPGTRLTVL.

The chain uses TRBV7-2 and TRBJ2-7; 7 bases are shared with TRBD2. The CDR3 totals 15 residues. Germline lookup yields CDR1 SGHTA and CDR2 FQGNSA. V lost 1 base, J lost 3 bases, and 6 bases stayed unmatched. CDR3 coding DNA: TGTGCCAGCAGCTTAGGCACGGGAGGCAACTACGAGCAGTACTTC. Translation: CASSLGTGGNYEQYF.

A few counts support this clone. This rearrangement joins TRBV20-1 to TRBJ2-1, with 7 bases identical to TRBD2. The V and J ends lost 6 bases and 12 bases, in that order; junction bases with no gene match: 5. The germline V gene has CDR1 DFQATT and CDR2 SNEGSKA (reference sequence). The CDR3 totals 10 residues. The CDR3 here is CSAPWGGQFF. DNA of the CDR3: TGCAGTGCCCCTTGGGGGGGGCAGTTCTTC.

V usage is TRBV29-1 and J usage is TRBJ2-3; maybe TRBD1 (5 bases). The CDR3 has 14 residues. Germline V CDR1 and CDR2: SQVTM, ANQGSEA. The V gene lost 2 bases and the J gene lost 8 bases, with 17 bases spanning the gap. CDR3 sequence: CSVEKGRFIGTQYF. The CDR3 DNA reads as TGCAGCGTTGAAAAGGGGCGCTTCATCGGTACGCAGTATTTT.

The V gene is TRBV7-2, the J gene TRBJ2-1; D is unresolved. CDR3 length equals 17 residues. V was pared by 1 base and J by 0 bases, with 13 bases between. Germline V CDR1 and CDR2: SGHTA, FQGNSA. CDR3 sequence: CASSLVYQTSSYNEQFF. CDR3 coding DNA: TGTGCCAGCAGCTTAGTATACCAAACCAGCTCCTACAATGAGCAGTTCTTC.

J is TRBJ2-1 and V is TRBV2; TRBD2 aligns across 7 bases. The CDR3 has 15 amino acids. V shed 5 bases, J shed 0 bases, and the junction held 4 bases outside the gene matches. Germline CDR1 and CDR2: SNHLY and FYNNEI. CDR3 amino acids: CASSPTSASYNEQFF. The CDR3 DNA follows: TGTGCCAGCAGTCCAACTAGCGCCTCCTACAATGAGCAGTTCTTC.

This rearrangement joins TRBV4-1 to TRBJ1-4, with a tentative D call TRBD1 (6 bases). Germline CDR1 is MGHRA and CDR2 is YSYEKL. V gave up 0 bases and J gave up 8 bases, with 16 bases separating them. The CDR3 is made up of 16 amino acids. CDR3 amino acids: CASSQDQGPLGEKLFF. The CDR3, as DNA: TGCGCCAGCAGCCAAGACCAGGGGCCCTTGGGGGAAAAACTGTTTTTT.

V gene TRBV28 combines with J gene TRBJ2-1; no firm D call. The length of the CDR3 is 14 residues. CDR1 MDHEN and CDR2 SYDVKM come from the germline V gene. V was trimmed by 6 bases and J by 4 bases, leaving 13 bases between them. The CDR3 nucleotides are TGTGCCAGCAGATTCGCGCCTAAATACAATGAGCAGTTCTTC. This gives the protein CASRFAPKYNEQFF.

The genes are TRBV7-9 and TRBJ2-7; TRBD1 matches 7 bases. The CDR3 covers 14 residues. After removal of 5 bases from V and 2 bases from J, the junction contained 6 bases not matched to a gene. Looked up from germline, CDR1 is SEHNR and CDR2 is FQNEAQ (reference sequence). CDR3 DNA: TGTGCCAGCAGCCCCGGGACAGTCGCCTACGAGCAGTACTTC. Amino acids: CASSPGTVAYEQYF. The complete variable domain, with remaining parts taken from reference TRBV7-9 and TRBJ2-7, reads DTGVSQNPRHKITKRGQNVTFRCDPISEHNRLYWYRQTLGQGPEFLTYFQNEAQLEKSRLLSDRFSAERPKGSFSTLEIQRTEQGDSAMYLCASSPGTVAYEQYFGPGTRLTVT.

The chain links TRBV11-2 to TRBJ2-1; D is perhaps TRBD2 (6 bases). The germline V and J ends were trimmed by 1 base and 3 bases, with 16 bases remaining between them. Per germline, CDR1 SGHAT and CDR2 FQNNGV. This CDR3 has 17 residues. The DNA of the CDR3 is TGTGCCAGCAGCTTAGGGGCTACGGCGGGAAACTACAATGAGCAGTTCTTC. This translates into CASSLGATAGNYNEQFF.

This clone has just a few counts. This chain links TRBV28 with TRBJ2-2; D is uncertain. Germline CDR1 MDHEN, CDR2 SYDVKM. CDR3 length: 18 residues. V was clipped by 6 bases and J by 1 base, with 21 bases between them. CDR3 loop: CASSLMVLPLGNTGELFF. CDR3 DNA: TGTGCCAGCAGCCTTATGGTTCTCCCCCTCGGGAACACCGGGGAGCTGTTTTTT.